This T cell receptor beta chain was identified in a study of PD-1 blockade in classical Hodgkin lymphoma (dated by TCRdb to 2018 to 2021). The study in broad terms: The study used CyTOF and TCR beta sequencing to define a peripheral blood immune signature of response to PD-1 blockade in classical Hodgkin lymphoma. Overall study results and their limits: The study was restricted to a single clinical trial cohort, and the causes of repertoire differences, possibly disease activity or prior therapy, were left undefined. Baseline TCR diversity was reported as lower in newly diagnosed patients than in healthy donors, and lower still in relapsed/refractory patients.

The Qiagen DNeasy kit was used to extract genomic DNA both from unsorted PBMCs and from the negatively selected CD4+ and CD8+ fractions. Amplification of TCR beta CDR3 regions was done by immunoSEQ multiplex PCR with primers that anneal to V and J segments. A synthetic immune receptor repertoire was used to minimize amplification bias, and any residual bias was removed computationally once sequencing was done. The authors' analysis ran thus. Repertoire diversity was quantified as the Shannon entropy index using custom Python scripts. Unsorted, CD4+ and CD8+ repertoires were analyzed separately, except in combined analyses where CD4+ and CD8+ sequences were merged in silico. Sourced from immuneACCESS, this table was stored by TCRdb with only in-frame sequences that have V and J called. A share of the clones is absent; for the studies checked, an unresolved V gene accounts for under half, and the remainder has no known explanation. The V and J calls and clone size come from that table; D and trimming were worked out from the DNA. The sample has about 14,000 clones on record, around 84% of them singletons. Of the sample, 0.84% is held by the ten largest clones.

As for this clone: The target of this receptor is not known. No base-level quality is on record; no much larger clone is a single base apart.

A distance of 19 bases separates the germline ends of V and J, which lose 7 bases and 9 bases respectively. Based on the germline V gene, the CDR1 and CDR2 sequences are MDHEN and SYDVKM. Spanning cysteine to phenylalanine, the CDR3 consists of 14 amino acids. Only the CDR3 DNA stays, 42 bases, in frame from base 1. The sample's time point, from its label and the paper: newly diagnosed, previously untreated cHL patient sample. CD4+ T cells were purified from thawed PBMCs by magnetic negative selection with a Miltenyi CD4+ T cell isolation kit. To serve as a comparison group for the relapsed/refractory trial patients, PBMCs were sequenced from patients with newly diagnosed, previously untreated classical Hodgkin lymphoma. Peripheral blood was collected in 8 mL Vacutainer Cell Preparation Tubes, from which PBMCs were isolated by centrifugation and then cryopreserved. Purified CD4+ and CD8+ fractions were prepared only for cases in which an additional PBMC sample was available. On LS columns in a quadroMACS separator, the magnetically labelled cells were depleted, and the flow-through was collected as the purified fraction.

Sequencing used CD4+ T cells from blood. The TCR sequence derives from a human donor with classical Hodgkin lymphoma. The sequence joins TRBV28 to TRBJ2-1; TRBD2 is a weak D gene call, 7 bases matching. CDR3 sequence: CASTDRWGGSEQFF. The DNA sequence is TGTGCCAGCACTGATCGCTGGGGGGGCAGTGAGCAGTTCTTC.